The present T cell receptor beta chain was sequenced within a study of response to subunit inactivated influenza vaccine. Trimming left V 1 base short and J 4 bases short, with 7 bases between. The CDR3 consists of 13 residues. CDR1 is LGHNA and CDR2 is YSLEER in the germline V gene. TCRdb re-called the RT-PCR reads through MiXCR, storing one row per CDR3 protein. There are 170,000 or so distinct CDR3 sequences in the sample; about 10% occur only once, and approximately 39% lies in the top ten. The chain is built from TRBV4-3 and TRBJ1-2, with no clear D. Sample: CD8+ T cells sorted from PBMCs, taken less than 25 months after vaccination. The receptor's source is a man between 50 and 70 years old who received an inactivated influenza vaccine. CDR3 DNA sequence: TGCGCCAGCAGCCAAGGAACCTTCTATGGCTACACCTTC. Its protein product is CASSQGTFYGYTF.